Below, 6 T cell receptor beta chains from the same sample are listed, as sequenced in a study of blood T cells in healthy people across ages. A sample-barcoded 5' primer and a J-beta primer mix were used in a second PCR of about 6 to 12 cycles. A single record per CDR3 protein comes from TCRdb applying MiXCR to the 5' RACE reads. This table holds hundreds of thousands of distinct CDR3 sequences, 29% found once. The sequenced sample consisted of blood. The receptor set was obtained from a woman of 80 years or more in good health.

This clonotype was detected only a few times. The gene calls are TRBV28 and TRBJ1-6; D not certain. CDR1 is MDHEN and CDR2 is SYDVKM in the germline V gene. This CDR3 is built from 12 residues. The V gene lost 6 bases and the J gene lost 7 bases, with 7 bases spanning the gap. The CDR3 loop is CASRNSNSPLHF. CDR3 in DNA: TGTGCCAGCAGGAACAGCAATTCACCCCTCCACTTT.

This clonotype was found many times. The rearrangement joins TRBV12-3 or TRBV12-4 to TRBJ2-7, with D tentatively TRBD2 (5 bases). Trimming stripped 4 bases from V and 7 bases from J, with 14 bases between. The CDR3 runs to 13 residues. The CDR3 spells CASSWETLSEQYF. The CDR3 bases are TGTGCCAGCAGTTGGGAGACACTGAGTGAGCAGTACTTC.

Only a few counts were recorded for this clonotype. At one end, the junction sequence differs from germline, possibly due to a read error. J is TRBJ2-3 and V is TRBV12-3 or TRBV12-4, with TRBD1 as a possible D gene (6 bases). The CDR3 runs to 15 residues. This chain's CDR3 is CASSRDRRLTDAQYF. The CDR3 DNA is TGTGCCAGCAGTCGTGACAGGAGGTTAACAGATGCGCAGTATTTT.

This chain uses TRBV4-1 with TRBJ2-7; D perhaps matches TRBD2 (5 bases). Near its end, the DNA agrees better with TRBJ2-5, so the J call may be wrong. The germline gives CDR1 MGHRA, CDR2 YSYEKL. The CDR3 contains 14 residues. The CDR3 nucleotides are TGCGCCAGCAGCCGAGTTCCGGGAAGAGAGACCCAGTACTTC. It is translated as CASSRVPGRETQYF.

The CDR3 DNA follows: TGCGCCAGCAGCTTGGGGGACAGGGACTCCTATGGCTACACCTTC. Its protein product is CASSLGDRDSYGYTF. This chain links TRBV5-1 with TRBJ1-2; 9 bases map to TRBD1. The CDR3 runs 15 residues. Germline CDR1 and CDR2: SGHRS and YFSETQ. V shed 0 bases and J 4 bases; nucleotides not matched to a gene: 4.

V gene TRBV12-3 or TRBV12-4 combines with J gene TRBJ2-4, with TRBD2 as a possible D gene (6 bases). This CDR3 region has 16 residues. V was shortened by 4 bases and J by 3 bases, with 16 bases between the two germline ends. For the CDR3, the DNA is TGTGCCAGCAGTTCCGGAGGAGGGACTGGCAAAAACATTCAGTACTTC. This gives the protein CASSSGGGTGKNIQYF.